The source of this TCR beta chain is a study of metastatic and nonmetastatic thyroid tumors. Turning to the study itself: Repertoires were compared across blood and tumor or nodule tissue from malignant and benign thyroid patients. Findings and caveats of the study: Benign nodules reportedly had significantly lower TCR beta diversity than malignant thyroid tumors in blood and tumor.

Before thyroid surgery, none of the patients had received any treatment. Authors' methods: For papillary thyroid cancer, a distant-metastasis classifier was constructed from CDR3 differences observed across clinicopathological groups. From the PCR reads, TCRdb re-called clones with MiXCR. TCRdb's processing, not the authors' own work, is the source of the V and J calls. This table holds 85,000 to 95,000 clones, under 15% found once. The V and J ends lost 2 bases and 9 bases respectively, with 17 bases between them. CDR3 size: 15 residues. Germline V CDR1 and CDR2: DFQATT, SNEGSKA (reference sequence). As to this clone: Its specificity is unknown.

This TCR came from a female donor with papillary thyroid cancer or a benign thyroid nodule (not recorded which). Some clones in this sample may be carry-over from other donors' samples. The sequencing input was blood. The chain carries TRBV20-1 and TRBJ1-6; tentative D call: TRBD1 (5 bases). CDR3 residues: CSARYGGRVSSPLHF. For the CDR3, the DNA is TGCAGTGCTAGATATGGAGGCAGGGTGTCTTCACCCCTCCACTTT.